This record covers a single T cell receptor (beta chain). Its specificity is unknown. The data were obtained in a study of T cell responses to AZD1222 COVID-19 vaccine. Whole-study results and caveats: Variant regions that are unmutated are reportedly the target of nearly half of spike-specific TCRs. Seropositive at baseline were only a handful of AZD1222 recipients.

The germline V gene encodes CDR1 LGHDT and CDR2 YNNKEL (reference sequence). The CDR3 is made up of 15 amino acids. Deletions cut 4 bases from V and 0 bases from J, with 12 bases between. The repertoire was sequenced with immunoSEQ multiplex PCR; TCRdb's copy has only in-frame clones and lacks some. The table lists more than 85,000 clones, around 93% of them singletons. This clonotype was obtained from an adult in good health. The sample was peripheral blood, taken on day 0 of AZD1222 vaccination. The chain has TRBV3-1 (or the pseudogene TRBV3-2) and TRBJ1-2; D is perhaps TRBD1 (5 bases). The CDR3 DNA reads TGTGCCAGCAGCCTTTTGGGGGAAGCTAACTATGGCTACACCTTC. Amino acid sequence: CASSLLGEANYGYTF.